This entry describes one T cell receptor (beta chain). Its antigen is currently unknown. Some clones are missing from TCRdb's copy, which holds only in-frame ones; the method was immunoSEQ multiplex PCR. This table holds roughly 54,000 clones, about 89% found once. The data were obtained in a study of OX40 agonist ivuxolimab in advanced cancers. The wider study: Patients were infused with ivuxolimab every 2 weeks at 0.01 to 10 mg/kg. Patients undergoing dose escalation presented with hepatocellular carcinoma, melanoma, renal cell or head and neck cancer. Three patients responded partially, comprising one with hepatocellular carcinoma and two with cutaneous melanoma. Regarding the study as a whole: Individuals who were partial responders at 0.1-3.0 mg/kg had clonal expansion that ranked among the lowest.

This CDR3 has 13 residues. Between the trimmed V and J ends, which lost 2 bases and 0 bases, there was a span of 6 bases. The germline V gene encodes CDR1 GTSNPN and CDR2 SVGIG (reference sequence). V and J are TRBV30 and TRBJ2-3; the D is unclear. This TCR came from an adult with an advanced solid tumor such as melanoma, head and neck, liver or kidney cancer. The sample in question was CD4+ or CD8+ T cells sorted from blood, obtained in a trial of the OX40 agonist ivuxolimab. The CDR3 loop reads CAWSPDSTDTQYF. For the CDR3, the DNA is TGTGCCTGGAGTCCAGATAGCACAGATACGCAGTATTTT. The whole variable domain, remainder taken from reference TRBV30 and TRBJ2-3, is SQTIHQWPATLVQPVGSPLSLECTVEGTSNPNLYWYRQAAGRGLQLLFYSVGIGQISSEVPQNLSASRPQDRQFILSSKKLLLSDSGFYLCAWSPDSTDTQYFGPGTRLTVL.